This T cell receptor (beta chain) was captured in a study of T cell responses to AZD1222 COVID-19 vaccine. The germline V and J ends were trimmed by 0 bases and 5 bases, with 11 bases remaining between them. The germline V gene has CDR1 MNHEY and CDR2 SMNVEV (reference sequence). This CDR3 has 15 amino acids. Here immunoSEQ multiplex PCR was the method, and the copy in TCRdb shows in-frame clones only, minus some. This table holds 95,000 to 150,000 clones, about 91% found once. The chain employs TRBV27 and TRBJ1-5; weak D call: TRBD1 (6 bases). The receptor was isolated from an adult in good health. The specimen comprised peripheral blood, sampled on day 0 of AZD1222 vaccination. The CDR3 reads CASSLSGGDYQPQHF. The CDR3 DNA reads as TGTGCCAGCAGTTTATCGGGGGGCGATTATCAGCCCCAGCATTTT.